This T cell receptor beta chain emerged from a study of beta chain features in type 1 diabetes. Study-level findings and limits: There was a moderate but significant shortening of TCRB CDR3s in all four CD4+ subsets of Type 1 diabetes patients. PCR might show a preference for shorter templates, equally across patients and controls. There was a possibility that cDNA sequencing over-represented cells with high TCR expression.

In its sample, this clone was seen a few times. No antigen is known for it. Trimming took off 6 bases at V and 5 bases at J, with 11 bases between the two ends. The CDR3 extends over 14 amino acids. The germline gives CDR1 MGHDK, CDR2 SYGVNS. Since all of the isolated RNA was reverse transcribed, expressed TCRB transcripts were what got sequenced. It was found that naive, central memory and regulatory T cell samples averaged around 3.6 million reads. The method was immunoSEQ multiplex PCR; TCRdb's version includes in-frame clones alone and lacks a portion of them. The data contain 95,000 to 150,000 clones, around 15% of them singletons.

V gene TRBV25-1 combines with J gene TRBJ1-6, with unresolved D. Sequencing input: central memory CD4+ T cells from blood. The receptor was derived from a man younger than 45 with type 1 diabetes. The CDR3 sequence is CASRAQGNNSPLHF. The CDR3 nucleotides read TGTGCCAGCAGAGCTCAAGGAAATAATTCACCCCTCCACTTT.